This T cell receptor (beta chain) was profiled in a study of sequential checkpoint blockade in melanoma. At the level of the study: About two dozen patients had matched tumor biopsies before treatment and at week 13 after nivolumab or ipilimumab alone. Overall study findings and caveats: Patients with week-13 increases in T-cell fraction and clonality benefited about 30 times more often.

Regarding treatment: randomized to nivolumab then ipilimumab (arm A) or the reverse (arm B). Sequenced by immunoSEQ multiplex PCR; TCRdb stores in-frame clones only, minus some. The table lists about 18,000 clones, roughly 73% of them singletons. Worth noting for this clone: Its antigen is undetermined.

The germline CDR1 and CDR2 sequences are SGDLS and YYNGEE. The CDR3 totals 14 residues. The V and J ends lost 6 bases and 7 bases respectively, with 16 bases between them. The sequence derives from a human donor with melanoma. The chain has TRBV9 and TRBJ1-4; tentatively, D is TRBD1 (6 bases). Specimen: tumor tissue (inferred from file names), collected from a patient given nivolumab and ipilimumab in sequence. CDR3 in DNA: TGTGCCAGCAATGAACGGGGGCGGACTGAAAAACTGTTTTTT. This gives the protein CASNERGRTEKLFF.